Each of the 30 T cell receptor beta chains below was sequenced from the same sample in a study of T cell responses to AZD1222 COVID-19 vaccine. The assay was immunoSEQ multiplex PCR, and TCRdb's table has in-frame clones only and misses some. The sample has fewer than 200,000 clones, around 87% seen once; the top ten hold around 4.5%. Here the sequenced sample was peripheral blood, taken 28 days after the second AZD1222 dose. The receptors shown here come from an adult who received the AZD1222 COVID-19 vaccine.

This clone was seen once. This chain connects TRBV3-1 (or the pseudogene TRBV3-2) to TRBJ2-5; D gene ambiguous. Germline V gene lookup returns CDR1 LGHDT and CDR2 YNNKEL (reference sequence). V was pared by 4 bases and J by 5 bases, with 14 bases between. The length of the CDR3 is 14 residues. CDR3 in amino acids: CASSLNDKGETQYF. The CDR3 coding sequence is TGTGCCAGCAGCCTTAACGACAAAGGGGAGACCCAGTACTTC.

The J gene is TRBJ2-7, the V gene TRBV27; D not resolved. Germline lookup yields CDR1 MNHEY and CDR2 SMNVEV (reference sequence). Trimming shortened V by 4 bases and J by 3 bases, and 7 bases separated the two germline ends. The CDR3 runs 12 residues. CDR3 protein: CASSSNSYEQYF. The CDR3 bases are TGTGCCAGCAGTTCGAACAGCTACGAGCAGTACTTC.

For this clone: At the DNA level, this CDR3 is encoded by other sequences in the same sample as well. The chain's CDR3 is CASSPTGTSTDTQYF. The CDR3 DNA sequence: TGTGCCAGCAGCCCAACCGGGACTAGCACAGATACGCAGTATTTT. This sequence joins TRBV3-1 (or the pseudogene TRBV3-2) and TRBJ2-3; D perhaps matches TRBD2 (6 bases). V lost 4 bases and J 0 bases, leaving 11 bases between the germline ends. The CDR3 contains 15 residues. CDR1 is LGHDT, CDR2 YNNKEL, per germline (reference sequence).

J is TRBJ1-6 and V is TRBV14; TRBD1 agrees at 8 bases. CDR1 SGHDN and CDR2 FVKESK come from the germline V gene. Unmatched junction bases numbered 4, after V lost 0 bases and J lost 9 bases. This CDR3 region has 15 residues. The CDR3 loop reads CASSQETGGVSPLHF. Written as DNA, the CDR3 is TGTGCCAGCAGCCAAGAAACAGGGGGTGTTTCACCCCTCCACTTT.

CDR3 nucleotides: TGTGCCACCAGCAGAGATCAGAGAGCCAATGGCTACACCTTC. Amino acid sequence: CATSRDQRANGYTF. This rearrangement joins TRBV15 to TRBJ1-2; no clear D gene. The V gene's germline CDR1 is LNHNV and CDR2 YYDKDF (reference sequence). The CDR3 length is 14 residues. The V end was cut by 0 bases, the J end by 6 bases, with 11 bases between.

V is TRBV7-6 and J is TRBJ2-5; TRBD2 aligns across 11 bases. In germline, CDR1 is SGHVS, CDR2 FNYEAQ. Unmatched junction bases numbered 6, after V lost 7 bases and J lost 2 bases. The length of the CDR3 is 15 residues. This CDR3 is CASTSSGGNQETQYF. The CDR3, as DNA: TGTGCCAGCACTTCTAGCGGGGGGAATCAAGAGACCCAGTACTTC.

The CDR3 nucleotides read TGTGCCAGCAGCCAAGACTGGGGGGAGCTGTTTTTT. As protein: CASSQDWGELFF. The chain links TRBV4-2 to TRBJ2-2, with D uncertain. The CDR3 spans 12 residues. Germline CDR1 is LGHNA and CDR2 is YNFKEQ. Trimming left V 0 bases short and J 8 bases short, with 4 bases between.

The chain employs TRBV18 and TRBJ1-5; 7 bases are shared with TRBD1. The CDR3 runs 14 residues. The trim removed 5 bases at V and 1 base at J, leaving 2 bases unmatched. Germline-derived CDR1 and CDR2 are KGHSH and LQKENI. The CDR3 DNA reads as TGTGCCAGCTCAACACAGGGGAGCAATCAGCCCCAGCATTTT. Translation: CASSTQGSNQPQHF.

The chain is built from TRBV5-6 and TRBJ2-1; 8 positions match TRBD2. Germline-derived CDR1 and CDR2 are SGHDT and YYEEEE. The CDR3 is 15 residues long. V lost 5 bases, J lost 4 bases, and 8 bases stayed unmatched. The chain's CDR3 is CASSFGGAGYNEQFF. The CDR3 region has the DNA TGTGCCAGCAGTTTCGGGGGGGCTGGATACAATGAGCAGTTCTTC.

This rearrangement joins TRBV5-6 to TRBJ1-5; D might be TRBD1 (6 bases). Trimming removed 4 bases from V and 4 bases from J, with 15 bases in between. The CDR3 is 15 residues long. The germline V gene encodes CDR1 SGHDT and CDR2 YYEEEE. The CDR3 is CASSPGGQLNQPQHF. The CDR3 nucleotides read TGTGCCAGCAGCCCCGGTGGACAGCTTAATCAGCCCCAGCATTTT.

This clone was observed once. This sequence joins TRBV5-4 and TRBJ2-7; TRBD1 is a possible D gene (5 bases). V was trimmed by 2 bases and J by 3 bases, leaving 9 bases between them. The CDR3 loop spans 13 amino acids. Germline assignment: CDR1 SGHNT and CDR2 YYREEE (reference sequence). The DNA for the CDR3 is TGTGCCAGCAGCTTAACAGGCTACTACGAGCAGTACTTC. Translation gives CASSLTGYYEQYF. The whole variable domain, filled in from reference TRBV5-4 and TRBJ2-7, reads ETGVTQSPTHLIKTRGQQVTLRCSSQSGHNTVSWYQQALGQGPQFIFQYYREEENGRGNFPPRFSGLQFPNYSSELNVNALELDDSALYLCASSLTGYYEQYFGPGTRLTVT.

V is TRBV6-5 and J is TRBJ1-2, with D tentatively TRBD1 (5 bases). With 4 bases removed from V and 1 base from J, the gap between germline ends came to 10 bases. CDR1 and CDR2 (germline): MNHEY, SVGAGI. This CDR3 has 14 residues. The CDR3 nucleotides are TGTGCCAGCAGTTCTGACAGACTTAACTATGGCTACACCTTC. Translating it yields CASSSDRLNYGYTF.

This clone has only one observation. This chain links TRBV12-3 or TRBV12-4 with TRBJ1-2; no reliable D call. V was pared by 5 bases and J by 8 bases, with 15 bases between. CDR3 length equals 13 residues. The CDR3 bases are TGTGCCAGCAGTACCCAGAGTCTGGGAGGCTACACCTTC. It specifies CASSTQSLGGYTF.

This clone was seen just once. This chain connects TRBV9 to TRBJ2-2, with D unresolved. The CDR3 loop spans 12 amino acids. Per the germline V gene, CDR1 is SGDLS and CDR2 is YYNGEE. V shed 3 bases and J shed 7 bases, with 7 bases lying between them. CDR3 residues: CASSGVGGELFF. The CDR3 nucleotides read TGTGCCAGCAGCGGAGTGGGCGGGGAGCTGTTTTTT.

V and J are TRBV10-1 and TRBJ1-1; 7 bases align to TRBD1. The germline CDR1 and CDR2 sequences are WNHNN and SYGVQD (reference sequence). Unmatched junction bases numbered 6, after V lost 4 bases and J lost 4 bases. The CDR3 runs to 14 residues. Here the CDR3 reads CASSASQGVTEAFF. In DNA, the CDR3 is TGCGCCAGCAGTGCGAGTCAGGGGGTCACTGAAGCTTTCTTT.

CDR3 in DNA: TGCGCCAGCAGCTTTTGGCCAGAAACCTACGAGCAGTACTTC. Amino acid sequence: CASSFWPETYEQYF. The chain uses TRBV5-1 and TRBJ2-7; no clear D gene. The germline V and J ends were trimmed by 2 bases and 2 bases, with 11 bases remaining between them. The germline gives CDR1 SGHRS, CDR2 YFSETQ. CDR3 size: 14 residues.

The V call is TRBV4-2, the J call TRBJ2-6; D is uncertain. Trimming pared 0 bases from V and 4 bases from J, leaving 7 bases between. This CDR3 comprises 15 residues. The germline V gene encodes CDR1 LGHNA and CDR2 YNFKEQ. DNA for the CDR3: TGTGCCAGCAGCCAAGAGGTGGGCGGGGCCAACGTCCTGACTTTC. Translating it yields CASSQEVGGANVLTF.

J is TRBJ2-7 and V is TRBV4-2; TRBD1 is a possible D gene (6 bases). Trimming cost V 1 base and J 3 bases, with 10 bases left between them. Germline values: CDR1 LGHNA, CDR2 YNFKEQ. The CDR3 totals 14 residues. CDR3 nucleotide sequence: TGTGCCAGCAGCCAAGGCGTAGGGGGCTACGAGCAGTACTTC. It yields the protein CASSQGVGGYEQYF.

The rearrangement joins TRBV7-3 to TRBJ2-3; perhaps TRBD2 as D (6 bases). Germline V CDR1 and CDR2: SGHTA, FQGTGA. Trimming pared 5 bases from V and 3 bases from J, leaving 12 bases between. The CDR3 runs 14 residues. In nucleotides, the CDR3 is TGTGCCAGCAGCGGCGCCCGGGGGACAGATACGCAGTATTTT. Translating it yields CASSGARGTDTQYF.

V usage is TRBV30 and J usage is TRBJ1-1; D remains unclear. Per the germline V gene, CDR1 is GTSNPN and CDR2 is SVGIG (reference sequence). CDR3 length: 13 amino acids. V was trimmed by 1 base and J by 1 base, leaving 7 bases between them. CDR3 in DNA: TGTGCCTGGAGTGGGCAGCCGAACACTGAAGCTTTCTTT. This translates into CAWSGQPNTEAFF.

The V gene is TRBV18, the J gene TRBJ2-7; D uncertain. This CDR3 region has 13 residues. Germline CDR1 KGHSH, CDR2 LQKENI. V lost 3 bases and J 2 bases, leaving 8 bases between the germline ends. The CDR3 region is CASSPSMTYEQYF. CDR3 sequence (DNA): TGTGCCAGCTCACCCTCAATGACCTACGAGCAGTACTTC.

V and J are TRBV21-1 and TRBJ2-5; TRBD2, the table's D call, lacks a check against the DNA. TRBV21-1 is deemed a pseudogene. This CDR3 has 16 amino acids. The CDR3 sequence is CASSKSPGLETVTQYF. The CDR3 DNA is TGTGCCAGCAGCAAGTCCCCGGGACTAGAAACCGTGACCCAGTACTTC.

This chain connects TRBV5-4 to TRBJ1-5, with 9 bases aligning to TRBD1. The CDR3 extends over 15 amino acids. J was trimmed by 4 bases and V by 0 bases; bases with no gene match: 2. Germline CDR1 reads SGHNT; CDR2 reads YYREEE (reference sequence). CDR3 sequence: CASSLGGTGNQPQHF. Written as DNA, the CDR3 is TGTGCCAGCAGCTTGGGGGGGACAGGGAATCAGCCCCAGCATTTT.

The genes are TRBV7-3 and TRBJ2-7; 8 bases are a match to TRBD1. CDR1 and CDR2 (germline): SGHTA, FQGTGA. The CDR3 has 14 residues. V trimming: 5 bases; J trimming: 1 base; junction bases outside the gene matches: 4. The DNA for the CDR3 is TGTGCCAGCAGCAGTCGGGACAGGTCCTACGAGCAGTACTTC. This gives the protein CASSSRDRSYEQYF.

The chain couples TRBV20-1 to TRBJ2-1; D unclear. The CDR3 has 11 residues. Trimming stripped 0 bases from V and 5 bases from J, with 2 bases between. Germline CDR1 DFQATT, CDR2 SNEGSKA (reference sequence). This CDR3 is CSARDNNEQFF. The CDR3 DNA follows: TGCAGTGCTAGAGATAACAATGAGCAGTTCTTC.

This chain connects TRBV5-1 to TRBJ2-2; TRBD2 agrees at 7 bases. Germline V gives CDR1 SGHRS, CDR2 YFSETQ. J lost 3 bases, V lost 4 bases, and 3 bases had no gene match. The CDR3 is made up of 14 amino acids. As DNA, the CDR3 is TGCGCCAGCAGCCCTACTAGCGACACCGGGGAGCTGTTTTTT. Encoded protein: CASSPTSDTGELFF.

This clone was observed a few times. The J gene is TRBJ1-6, the V gene TRBV7-9; unclear D gene. Germline CDR1 reads SEHNR; CDR2 reads FQNEAQ (reference sequence). V lost 0 bases, J lost 7 bases, and 7 bases lay in between. The CDR3 length is 14 residues. CDR3 amino acids: CASSLAGSNSPLHF. The CDR3 bases are TGTGCCAGCAGCTTAGCAGGTTCCAATTCACCCCTCCACTTT.

This rearrangement joins TRBV5-5 to TRBJ1-6; weak D call: TRBD1 (6 bases). This CDR3 is built from 16 residues. V lost 0 bases and J 5 bases, leaving 12 bases between the germline ends. Germline V gene data show CDR1 as SGHKS and CDR2 as YYEKEE (reference sequence). The CDR3 spells CASSLAQGSDNSPLHF. CDR3 coding DNA: TGTGCCAGCAGCTTGGCCCAGGGGAGTGATAATTCACCCCTCCACTTT.

The table lists this clone with a count of one. This rearrangement joins TRBV5-6 to TRBJ2-2, with D tentatively TRBD2 (5 bases). Germline V gene data show CDR1 as SGHDT and CDR2 as YYEEEE. Trimming pared 1 base from V and 6 bases from J, leaving 7 bases between. The CDR3 has 13 amino acids. The CDR3 here is CASSLYGAGELFF. Here the CDR3 DNA reads TGTGCCAGCAGCTTGTACGGGGCCGGGGAGCTGTTTTTT.

The gene calls are TRBV6-5 and TRBJ1-2; weak D call: TRBD1 (5 bases). Looked up from germline, CDR1 is MNHEY and CDR2 is SVGAGI. V was shortened by 4 bases and J by 4 bases, with 16 bases between the two germline ends. This CDR3 is 15 amino acids long. CDR3 protein: CASSFRDSGGYGYTF. CDR3 bases: TGTGCCAGCAGTTTTCGGGACTCAGGAGGCTATGGCTACACCTTC.